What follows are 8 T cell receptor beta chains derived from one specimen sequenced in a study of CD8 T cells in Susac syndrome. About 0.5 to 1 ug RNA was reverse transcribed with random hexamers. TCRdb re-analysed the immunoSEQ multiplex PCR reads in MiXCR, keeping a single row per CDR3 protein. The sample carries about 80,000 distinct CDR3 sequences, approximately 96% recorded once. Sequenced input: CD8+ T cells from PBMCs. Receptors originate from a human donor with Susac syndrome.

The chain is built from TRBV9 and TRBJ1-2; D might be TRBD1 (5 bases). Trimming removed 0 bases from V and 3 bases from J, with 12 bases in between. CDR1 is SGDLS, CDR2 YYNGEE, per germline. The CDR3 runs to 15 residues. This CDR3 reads CASSVESGGYYGYTF. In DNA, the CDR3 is TGTGCCAGCAGCGTAGAATCGGGGGGGTACTATGGCTACACCTTC.

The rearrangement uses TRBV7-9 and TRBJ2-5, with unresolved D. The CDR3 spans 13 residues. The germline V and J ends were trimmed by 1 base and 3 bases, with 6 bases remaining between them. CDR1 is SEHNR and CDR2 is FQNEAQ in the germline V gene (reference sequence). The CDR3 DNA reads TGTGCCAGCAGCTTAGATCAGAAAGAGACCCAGTACTTC. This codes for CASSLDQKETQYF.

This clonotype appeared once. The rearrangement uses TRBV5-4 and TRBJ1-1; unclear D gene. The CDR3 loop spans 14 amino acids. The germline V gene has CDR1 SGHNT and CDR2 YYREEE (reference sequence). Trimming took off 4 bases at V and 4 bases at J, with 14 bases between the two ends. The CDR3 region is CASSNRFKGTEAFF. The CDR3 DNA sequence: TGTGCCAGCAGCAATCGATTCAAAGGCACTGAAGCTTTCTTT.

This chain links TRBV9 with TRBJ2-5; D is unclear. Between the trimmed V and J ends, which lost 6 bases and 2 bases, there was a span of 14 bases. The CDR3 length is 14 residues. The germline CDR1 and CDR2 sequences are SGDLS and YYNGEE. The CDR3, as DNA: TGTGCCAGCACCCCGGGCCTCCCGCAAGAGACCCAGTACTTC. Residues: CASTPGLPQETQYF.

Here the CDR3 DNA reads TGCGCCAGCAGCCAAGAAAAGTTCAGTGAGCAGTTCTTC. Amino acids: CASSQEKFSEQFF. This chain joins TRBV4-3 and TRBJ2-1; D not resolved. This CDR3 is built from 13 residues. Germline CDR1 and CDR2: LGHNA and YSLEER. Trimming pared 0 bases from V and 9 bases from J, leaving 9 bases between.

The CDR3 nucleotides are TGTGCCAGCAGCTTCCCCTACACCGGGGAGCTGTTTTTT. It specifies CASSFPYTGELFF. The V gene is TRBV11-2, the J gene TRBJ2-2; D not resolved. The CDR3 contains 13 residues. Per the germline V gene, CDR1 is SGHAT and CDR2 is FQNNGV. V shed 3 bases and J shed 3 bases, with 5 bases lying between them.

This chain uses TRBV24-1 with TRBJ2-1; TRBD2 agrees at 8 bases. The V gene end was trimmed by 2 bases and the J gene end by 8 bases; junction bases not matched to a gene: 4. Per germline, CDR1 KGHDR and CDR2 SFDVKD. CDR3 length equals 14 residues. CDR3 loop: CATSDSNGGDEQFF. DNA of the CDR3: TGTGCCACCAGTGATTCGAACGGGGGGGATGAGCAGTTCTTC.

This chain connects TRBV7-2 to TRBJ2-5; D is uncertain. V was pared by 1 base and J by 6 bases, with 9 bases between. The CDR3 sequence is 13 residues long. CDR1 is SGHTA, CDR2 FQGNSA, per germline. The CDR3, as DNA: TGTGCCAGCAGCTTAGTCTTGGGAAAGACCCAGTACTTC. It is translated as CASSLVLGKTQYF.